This T cell receptor beta chain was profiled in a study of blood T cell repertoires in COVID-19. The sample holds one count of this clone. Germline V lookup: CDR1 LNHDA, CDR2 SQIVND (reference sequence). Between the trimmed V and J ends, which lost 8 bases and 2 bases, there was a span of 15 bases. There are 14 residues in the CDR3. Profiled with immunoSEQ multiplex PCR; TCRdb holds only in-frame clones, not every one. The sample shows 350,000 to 450,000 clones, just over 90% of them seen only once. The chain employs TRBV19 and TRBJ1-1; the D is unclear. Input material: PBMCs or T cells enriched from blood (not recorded which). This receptor was obtained from a woman aged 40 to 50 who had been exposed to COVID-19. CDR3 sequence reads: CASALGFFNTEAFF. The CDR3 nucleotides are TGTGCCAGTGCTCTTGGCTTCTTTAACACTGAAGCTTTCTTT.